The 20 T cell receptor beta chains below were found in one sample sequenced in a study of blood T cell repertoires in COVID-19. Here immunoSEQ multiplex PCR was the method, and the copy in TCRdb shows in-frame clones only, minus some. Of 200,000 to 300,000 clones listed, around 84% were seen once; the top ten hold around 5.1%. Material for sequencing was peripheral blood. These receptor sequences come from a woman aged 55-69 years with COVID-19, enrolled during active disease.

The V call is TRBV28, the J call TRBJ1-2; TRBD1 matches at 7 bases. This CDR3 spans 15 amino acids. Trimming at V came to 5 bases and at J to 2 bases, leaving 8 bases not matched to a gene. Germline loops: CDR1 MDHEN, CDR2 SYDVKM. The CDR3 sequence: CASSPRGTANYGYTF. DNA for the CDR3: TGTGCCAGCAGTCCCCGTGGGACAGCAAACTATGGCTACACCTTC.

This clone was recorded only once. V is TRBV9 and J is TRBJ2-3; no firm D call. CDR3 length equals 14 residues. Germline CDR1 is SGDLS and CDR2 is YYNGEE. The germline V and J ends were trimmed by 4 bases and 1 base, with 10 bases remaining between them. This chain's CDR3 is CASSPRLGTDTQYF. The CDR3 region has the DNA TGTGCCAGCAGCCCAAGACTGGGCACAGATACGCAGTATTTT. Using reference TRBV9 and TRBJ2-3 for the parts outside the CDR3, the full variable domain is DSGVTQTPKHLITATGQRVTLRCSPRSGDLSVYWYQQSLDQGLQFLIQYYNGEERAKGNILERFSAQQFPDLHSELNLSSLELGDSALYFCASSPRLGTDTQYFGPGTRLTVL.

The rearrangement links TRBV19 to TRBJ1-1, with D possibly matching TRBD1 (5 bases). The CDR3 extends over 12 amino acids. V lost 7 bases to trimming and J lost 10 bases, with 16 bases between them. Germline CDR1 is LNHDA and CDR2 is SQIVND (reference sequence). The CDR3 sequence is CASTRRGGGAFF. Here the CDR3 DNA reads TGTGCCAGTACCAGGAGGGGAGGAGGAGCTTTCTTT.

The rearrangement uses TRBV29-1 and TRBJ1-1, with TRBD1 matching over 7 bases. V lost 7 bases to trimming and J lost 7 bases; unmatched junction nucleotides: 9. Germline CDR1 SQVTM, CDR2 ANQGSEA. This CDR3 comprises 12 residues. CDR3 amino acids: CSARLTGNEAFF. DNA of the CDR3: TGCAGCGCCCGATTGACAGGGAATGAAGCTTTCTTT.

Concerning this clone itself: The same CDR3 also results from other DNA sequences found in this sample. This chain connects TRBV29-1 to TRBJ1-5; D may be TRBD1 (6 bases). The CDR3 has 12 residues. The V and J ends lost 6 bases and 4 bases respectively, with 10 bases between them. CDR1 and CDR2 from the germline V gene are SQVTM and ANQGSEA. Written as DNA, the CDR3 is TGCAGCGTAGGCGACAGGAATCAGCCCCAGCATTTT. It codes for CSVGDRNQPQHF.

The V call is TRBV28, the J call TRBJ1-1; D remains unclear. Germline V CDR1 and CDR2: MDHEN, SYDVKM. Trimming shortened V by 7 bases and J by 5 bases, and 17 bases separated the two germline ends. The CDR3 length is 14 residues. Written as DNA, the CDR3 is TGTGCCAGCAACAGTTTAGGAAGGCATACTGAAGCTTTCTTT. It specifies CASNSLGRHTEAFF.

The J gene is TRBJ2-7, the V gene TRBV29-1; 7 bases are shared with TRBD2. V lost 2 bases to trimming and J lost 6 bases; unmatched junction nucleotides: 10. The CDR3 is made up of 14 amino acids. CDR1 and CDR2 from the germline V gene are SQVTM and ANQGSEA. CDR3 in DNA: TGCAGCGTTGAATCTTCTTTGGGGGGGTCCGAGCAGTACTTC. This sequence encodes CSVESSLGGSEQYF.

The chain has TRBV3-1 (or the pseudogene TRBV3-2) and TRBJ2-7, with 8 bases identical to TRBD1. The CDR3 consists of 15 residues. V lost 2 bases to trimming and J lost 3 bases; unmatched junction nucleotides: 6. Germline V gives CDR1 LGHDT, CDR2 YNNKEL (reference sequence). Here the CDR3 reads CASSQIRGLNYEQYF. The CDR3 DNA sequence: TGTGCCAGCAGCCAAATCAGGGGGCTTAACTACGAGCAGTACTTC.

V usage is TRBV5-4 and J usage is TRBJ1-3; no clear D. The CDR3 is 15 amino acids. Germline-derived CDR1 and CDR2 are SGHNT and YYREEE (reference sequence). The ends were cut back, 3 bases at V and 0 bases at J, with 10 bases in the middle. CDR3 in amino acids: CASSSQARSGNTIYF. In DNA form, the CDR3 reads TGTGCCAGCAGCTCTCAGGCTCGCTCTGGAAACACCATATATTTT. Complete variable domain (other parts from reference TRBV5-4 and TRBJ1-3): ETGVTQSPTHLIKTRGQQVTLRCSSQSGHNTVSWYQQALGQGPQFIFQYYREEENGRGNFPPRFSGLQFPNYSSELNVNALELDDSALYLCASSSQARSGNTIYFGEGSWLTVV.

The V and J genes are TRBV18 and TRBJ1-3; 10 nucleotides agree with TRBD1. Germline trimming cut 2 bases from V and 0 bases from J; bases unmatched to any gene: 7. From germline, CDR1 is KGHSH and CDR2 LQKENI. The CDR3 sequence is 18 residues long. The CDR3 region has the DNA TGTGCCAGCTCACCAACCGGGACAGGGGTGAACTCTGGAAACACCATATATTTT. It codes for CASSPTGTGVNSGNTIYF.

The J gene is TRBJ2-5, the V gene TRBV7-3, with 8 bases that match TRBD2. V shed 0 bases and J 1 base; nucleotides not matched to a gene: 4. Germline values: CDR1 SGHTA, CDR2 FQGTGA. This CDR3 is 16 amino acids long. CDR3 region: CASSLTGGRSQETQYF. The CDR3 DNA reads TGTGCCAGCAGCTTAACTGGCGGGAGGAGCCAAGAGACCCAGTACTTC.

This clone was detected once. V is TRBV5-4 and J is TRBJ2-1; the match to TRBD2 covers 9 bases. V trimming: 9 bases; J trimming: 9 bases; junction bases outside the gene matches: 13. The CDR3 has 14 residues. Germline CDR1 SGHNT, CDR2 YYREEE (reference sequence). The CDR3 loop reads CANSIAGVIGEQFF. CDR3 sequence (DNA): TGTGCCAACTCTATAGCGGGAGTGATTGGTGAGCAGTTCTTC.

The CDR3 DNA reads as TGTGCCAGTAGTGGAGGGGCCCGGGATAATTCACCCCTCCACTTT. As protein: CASSGGARDNSPLHF. The rearrangement uses TRBV10-3 and TRBJ1-6, with D perhaps matching TRBD1 (5 bases). This CDR3 spans 15 amino acids. Germline lookup yields CDR1 ENHRY and CDR2 SYGVKD. Deletions cut 10 bases from V and 5 bases from J, with 18 bases between.

The chain uses TRBV28 and TRBJ2-5; maybe TRBD1 (6 bases). Germline CDR1 is MDHEN and CDR2 is SYDVKM. The CDR3 is 15 amino acids. Trimming left V 2 bases short and J 2 bases short, with 12 bases between. The CDR3 DNA follows: TGTGCCAGCAGTTTAGGGACATGGAAACAAGAGACCCAGTACTTC. Encoded protein: CASSLGTWKQETQYF.

This clone turned up a few times. The chain recombines TRBV10-3 with TRBJ1-2; D may be TRBD1 (6 bases). V was shortened by 7 bases and J by 2 bases, with 11 bases between the two germline ends. CDR3 length: 13 residues. The germline V gene encodes CDR1 ENHRY and CDR2 SYGVKD. CDR3 in amino acids: CAINPQGNYGYTF. The CDR3 DNA reads as TGTGCCATCAACCCACAGGGAAACTATGGCTACACCTTC.

The rearrangement joins TRBV15 to TRBJ2-1, with TRBD2 matching 10 bases. This CDR3 has 17 residues. The V and J ends lost 0 bases and 7 bases, in that order; junction bases with no gene match: 9. From germline, CDR1 is LNHNV and CDR2 YYDKDF (reference sequence). CDR3 sequence (DNA): TGTGCCACCAGCAGAGATCAATTAGCGGGAGGAGGGAATGAGCAGTTCTTC. This codes for CATSRDQLAGGGNEQFF.

This clone appeared once. The gene calls are TRBV28 and TRBJ1-5; 10 nucleotides line up with TRBD1. The length of the CDR3 is 16 residues. Germline V gene sequence: CDR1 MDHEN, CDR2 SYDVKM. V was clipped by 5 bases and J by 4 bases; unmatched bases: 8. The CDR3, as DNA: TGTGCCAGCAGTGCGGACAGGGGGAATTGGAATCAGCCCCAGCATTTT. Translated, it gives CASSADRGNWNQPQHF.

The rearrangement uses TRBV27 and TRBJ2-3, with 13 positions matching TRBD2. Germline CDR1 is MNHEY and CDR2 is SMNVEV (reference sequence). The length of the CDR3 is 18 residues. The V segment lost 6 bases and the J segment 4 bases; nucleotides outside the gene matches: 13. The CDR3 spells CASSRQTRGLAGPDTQYF. CDR3 sequence (DNA): TGTGCCAGCAGCCGACAAACCCGGGGACTAGCGGGACCAGATACGCAGTATTTT.

The chain employs TRBV30 and TRBJ1-2, with a weak D call TRBD1 (6 bases). Germline CDR1 and CDR2: GTSNPN and SVGIG (reference sequence). V dropped 1 base and J dropped 3 bases, with 9 bases sitting between them. This CDR3 has 13 amino acids. The CDR3 is CAWSGRGDYGYTF. Written as DNA, the CDR3 is TGTGCCTGGAGTGGCAGGGGAGACTATGGCTACACCTTC. Combining the CDR3 with reference TRBV30 and TRBJ1-2 gives the whole variable domain SQTIHQWPATLVQPVGSPLSLECTVEGTSNPNLYWYRQAAGRGLQLLFYSVGIGQISSEVPQNLSASRPQDRQFILSSKKLLLSDSGFYLCAWSGRGDYGYTFGSGTRLTVV.

This clone was counted a few times. The chain employs TRBV3-1 (or the pseudogene TRBV3-2) and TRBJ1-6; D ambiguous. CDR3 length: 13 amino acids. V was trimmed by 3 bases and J by 9 bases, leaving 9 bases between them. Per germline, CDR1 LGHDT and CDR2 YNNKEL (reference sequence). CDR3 coding DNA: TGTGCCAGCAGCCAGAGGGAGGGTTCACCCCTCCACTTT. Protein sequence: CASSQREGSPLHF.